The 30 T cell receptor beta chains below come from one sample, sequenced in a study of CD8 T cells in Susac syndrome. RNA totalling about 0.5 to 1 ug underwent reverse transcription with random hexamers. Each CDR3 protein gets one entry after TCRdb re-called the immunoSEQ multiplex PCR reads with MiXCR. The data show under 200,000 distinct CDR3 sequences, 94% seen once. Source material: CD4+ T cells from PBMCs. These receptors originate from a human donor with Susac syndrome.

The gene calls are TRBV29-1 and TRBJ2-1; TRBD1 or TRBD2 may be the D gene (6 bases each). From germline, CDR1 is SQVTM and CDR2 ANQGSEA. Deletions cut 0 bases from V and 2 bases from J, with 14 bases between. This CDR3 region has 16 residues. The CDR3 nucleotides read TGCAGCGTTGAAGACCCTGGGGGCGGGACCTACAATGAGCAGTTCTTC. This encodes CSVEDPGGGTYNEQFF.

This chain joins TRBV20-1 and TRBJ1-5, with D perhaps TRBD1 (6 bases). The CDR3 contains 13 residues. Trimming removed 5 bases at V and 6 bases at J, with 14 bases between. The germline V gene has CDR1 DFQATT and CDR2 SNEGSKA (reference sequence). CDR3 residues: CSAAGGAGQPQHF. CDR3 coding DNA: TGCAGTGCTGCCGGGGGGGCTGGTCAGCCCCAGCATTTT.

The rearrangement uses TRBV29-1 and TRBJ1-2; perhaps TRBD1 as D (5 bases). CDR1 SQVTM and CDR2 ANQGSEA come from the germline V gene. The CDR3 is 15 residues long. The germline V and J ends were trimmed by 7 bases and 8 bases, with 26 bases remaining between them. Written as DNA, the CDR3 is TGCAGCGCCGGGGGAGACAGAACAGCCCCTACCGGCTACACCTTC. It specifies CSAGGDRTAPTGYTF.

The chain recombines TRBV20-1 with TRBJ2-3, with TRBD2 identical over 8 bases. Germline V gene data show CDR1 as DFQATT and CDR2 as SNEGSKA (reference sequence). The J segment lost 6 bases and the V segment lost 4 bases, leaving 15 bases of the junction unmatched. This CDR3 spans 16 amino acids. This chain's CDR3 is CSATGLTSVWGDTQYF. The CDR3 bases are TGCAGTGCTACAGGCCTGACTAGCGTCTGGGGGGATACGCAGTATTTT.

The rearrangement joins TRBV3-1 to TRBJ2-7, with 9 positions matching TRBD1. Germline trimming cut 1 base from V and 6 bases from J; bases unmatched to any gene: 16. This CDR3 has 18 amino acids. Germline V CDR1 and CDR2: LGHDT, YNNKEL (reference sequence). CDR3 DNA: TGTGCCAGCAGCCAAGGCGGCCGAGGGACAGGGAGGCCTGGCGAGCAGTACTTC. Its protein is CASSQGGRGTGRPGEQYF.

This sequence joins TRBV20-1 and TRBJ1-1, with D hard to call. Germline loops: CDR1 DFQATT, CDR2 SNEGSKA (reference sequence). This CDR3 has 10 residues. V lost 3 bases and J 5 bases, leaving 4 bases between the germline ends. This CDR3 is CSASKTEAFF. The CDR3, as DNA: TGCAGTGCTAGTAAGACTGAAGCTTTCTTT.

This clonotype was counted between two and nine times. The CDR3 nucleotides are TGCAGCGTGGGGAACAGCCGCTACGAGCAGTACTTC. It specifies CSVGNSRYEQYF. The rearrangement links TRBV29-1 to TRBJ2-7; no definite D call. The CDR3 totals 12 residues. Germline values: CDR1 SQVTM, CDR2 ANQGSEA. V shed 6 bases and J shed 3 bases, with 12 bases lying between them.

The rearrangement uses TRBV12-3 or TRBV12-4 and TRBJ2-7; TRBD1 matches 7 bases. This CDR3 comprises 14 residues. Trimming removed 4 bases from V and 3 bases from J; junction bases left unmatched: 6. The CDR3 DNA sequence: TGTGCCAGCAGTTGGGGACAGCTCAACTACGAGCAGTACTTC. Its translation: CASSWGQLNYEQYF.

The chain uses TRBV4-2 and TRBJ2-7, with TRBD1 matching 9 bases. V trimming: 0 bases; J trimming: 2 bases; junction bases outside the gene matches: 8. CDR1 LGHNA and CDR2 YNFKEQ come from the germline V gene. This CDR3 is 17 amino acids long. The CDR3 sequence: CASSQDSGTGSAYEQYF. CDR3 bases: TGTGCCAGCAGCCAAGATTCGGGGACAGGGAGCGCCTACGAGCAGTACTTC.

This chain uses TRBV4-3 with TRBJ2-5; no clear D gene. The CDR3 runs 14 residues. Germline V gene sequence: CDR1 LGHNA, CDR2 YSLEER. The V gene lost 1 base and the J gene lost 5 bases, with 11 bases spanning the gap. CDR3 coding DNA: TGCGCCAGCAGCCAAGCGGCACATTCGGAGACCCAGTACTTC. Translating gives CASSQAAHSETQYF.

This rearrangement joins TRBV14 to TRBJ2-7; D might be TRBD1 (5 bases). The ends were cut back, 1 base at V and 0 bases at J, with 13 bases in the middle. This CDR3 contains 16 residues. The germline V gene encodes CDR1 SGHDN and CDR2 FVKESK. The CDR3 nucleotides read TGTGCCAGCAGCCAAGTAACAGGCAGGAGCTCCTACGAGCAGTACTTC. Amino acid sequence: CASSQVTGRSSYEQYF.

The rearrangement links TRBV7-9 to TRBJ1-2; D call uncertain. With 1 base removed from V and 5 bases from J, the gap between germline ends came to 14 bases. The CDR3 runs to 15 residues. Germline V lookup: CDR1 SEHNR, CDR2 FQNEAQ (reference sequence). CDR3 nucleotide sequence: TGTGCCAGCAGCTTAGGATCTCTGAACCCTTATGGCTACACCTTC. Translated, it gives CASSLGSLNPYGYTF.

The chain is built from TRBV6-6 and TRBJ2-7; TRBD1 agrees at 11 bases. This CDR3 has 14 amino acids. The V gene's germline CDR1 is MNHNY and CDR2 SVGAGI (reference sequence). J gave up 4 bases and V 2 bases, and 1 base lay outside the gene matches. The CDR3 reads CASSYRDRGYEQYF. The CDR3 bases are TGTGCCAGCAGTTACCGGGACAGGGGGTACGAGCAGTACTTC.

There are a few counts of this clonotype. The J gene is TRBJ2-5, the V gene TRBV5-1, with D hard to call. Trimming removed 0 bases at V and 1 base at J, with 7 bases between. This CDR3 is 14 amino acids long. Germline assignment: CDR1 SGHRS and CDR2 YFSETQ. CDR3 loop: CASSLGWSQETQYF. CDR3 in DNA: TGCGCCAGCAGCTTGGGGTGGTCCCAAGAGACCCAGTACTTC.

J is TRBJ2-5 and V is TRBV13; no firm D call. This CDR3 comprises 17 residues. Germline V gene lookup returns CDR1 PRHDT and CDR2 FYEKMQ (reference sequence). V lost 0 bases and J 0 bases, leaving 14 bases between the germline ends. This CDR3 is CASSLGGQIKYQETQYF. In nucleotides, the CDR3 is TGTGCCAGCAGCTTAGGTGGTCAGATAAAGTACCAAGAGACCCAGTACTTC.

CDR3 sequence: CASSLWGPGALHF. DNA for the CDR3: TGTGCCAGCAGCTTATGGGGACCGGGGGCCCTCCACTTT. The V call is TRBV7-9, the J call TRBJ1-6, with D perhaps matching TRBD1 (5 bases). The CDR3 spans 13 residues. Germline CDR1 and CDR2: SEHNR and FQNEAQ (reference sequence). Trimming left V 2 bases short and J 14 bases short, with 13 bases between.

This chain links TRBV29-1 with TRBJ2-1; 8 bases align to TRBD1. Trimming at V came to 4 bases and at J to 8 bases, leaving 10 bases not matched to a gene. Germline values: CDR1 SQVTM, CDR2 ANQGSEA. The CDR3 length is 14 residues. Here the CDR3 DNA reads TGCAGCGTTGTGTCTCCCGACAGGGGACATGAGCAGTTCTTC. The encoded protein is CSVVSPDRGHEQFF.

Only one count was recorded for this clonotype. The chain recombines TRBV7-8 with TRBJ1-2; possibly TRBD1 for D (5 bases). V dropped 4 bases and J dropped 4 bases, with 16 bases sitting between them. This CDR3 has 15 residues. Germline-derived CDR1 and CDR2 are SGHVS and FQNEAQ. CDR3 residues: CASSSTSVGGYGYTF. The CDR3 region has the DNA TGTGCCAGCAGCTCTACTAGCGTCGGGGGCTATGGCTACACCTTC.

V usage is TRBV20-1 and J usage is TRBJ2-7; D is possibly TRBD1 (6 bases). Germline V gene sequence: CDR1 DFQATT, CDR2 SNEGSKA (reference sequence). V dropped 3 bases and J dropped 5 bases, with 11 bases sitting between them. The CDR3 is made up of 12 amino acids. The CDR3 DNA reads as TGCAGTGCTAGTCGGGACACTGACGAGCAGTACTTC. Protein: CSASRDTDEQYF.

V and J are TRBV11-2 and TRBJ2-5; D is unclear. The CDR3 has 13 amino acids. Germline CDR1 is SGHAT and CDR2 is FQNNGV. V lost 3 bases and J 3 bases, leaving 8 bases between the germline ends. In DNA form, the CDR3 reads TGTGCCAGCAGCTTTACGCTGGAAGAGACCCAGTACTTC. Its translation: CASSFTLEETQYF.

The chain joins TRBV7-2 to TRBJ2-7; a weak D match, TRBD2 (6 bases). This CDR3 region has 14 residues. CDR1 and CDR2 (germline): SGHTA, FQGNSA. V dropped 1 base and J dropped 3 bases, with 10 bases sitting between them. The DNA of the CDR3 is TGTGCCAGCAGCTTAGGAGGGGACTTCTACGAGCAGTACTTC. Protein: CASSLGGDFYEQYF.

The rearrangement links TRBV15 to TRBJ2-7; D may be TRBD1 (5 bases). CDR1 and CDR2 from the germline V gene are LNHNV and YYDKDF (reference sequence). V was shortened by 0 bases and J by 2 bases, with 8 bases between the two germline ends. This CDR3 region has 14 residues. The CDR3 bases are TGTGCCACCAGCAGAGATCAACAGGCCTACGAGCAGTACTTC. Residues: CATSRDQQAYEQYF.

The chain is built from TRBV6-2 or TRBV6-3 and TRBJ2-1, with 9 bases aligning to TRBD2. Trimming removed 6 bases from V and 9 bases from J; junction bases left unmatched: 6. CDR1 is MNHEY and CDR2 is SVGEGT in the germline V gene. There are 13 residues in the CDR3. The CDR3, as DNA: TGTGCCAGCAGGCGGGAGGGCGCGGGTGAGCAGTTCTTC. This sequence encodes CASRREGAGEQFF.

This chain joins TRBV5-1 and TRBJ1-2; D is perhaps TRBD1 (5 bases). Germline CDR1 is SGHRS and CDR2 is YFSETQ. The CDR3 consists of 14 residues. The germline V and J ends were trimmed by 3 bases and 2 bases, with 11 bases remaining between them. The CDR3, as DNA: TGCGCCAGCAGCTACTCCGGGGACAACTATGGCTACACCTTC. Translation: CASSYSGDNYGYTF.

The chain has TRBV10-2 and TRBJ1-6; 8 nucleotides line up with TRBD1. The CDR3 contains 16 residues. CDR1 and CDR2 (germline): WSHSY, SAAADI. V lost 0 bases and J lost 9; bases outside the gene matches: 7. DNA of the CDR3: TGCGCCAGCAGTGAGTCCGACAGGGGAAGAGGTTCACCCCTCCACTTT. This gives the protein CASSESDRGRGSPLHF.

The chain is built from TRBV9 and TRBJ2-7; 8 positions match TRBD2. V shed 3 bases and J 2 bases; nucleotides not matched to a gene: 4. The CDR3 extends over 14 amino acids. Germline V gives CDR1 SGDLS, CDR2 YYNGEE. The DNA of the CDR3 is TGTGCCAGCAGCGGGACTAGCCTCACCTACGAGCAGTACTTC. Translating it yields CASSGTSLTYEQYF.

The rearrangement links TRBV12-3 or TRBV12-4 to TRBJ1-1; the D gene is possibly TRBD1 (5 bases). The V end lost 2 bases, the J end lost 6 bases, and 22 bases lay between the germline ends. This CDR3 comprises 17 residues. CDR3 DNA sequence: TGTGCCAGCAGTTTATCCTCCGGGGCAGGGAAGCCTTCTGAAGCTTTCTTT. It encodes CASSLSSGAGKPSEAFF.

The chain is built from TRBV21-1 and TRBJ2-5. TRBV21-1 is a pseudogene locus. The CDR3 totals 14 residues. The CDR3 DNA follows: TGTGCCAGCACCGACCCCGGGTACCAAGAGACCCAGTACTTC. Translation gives CASTDPGYQETQYF.

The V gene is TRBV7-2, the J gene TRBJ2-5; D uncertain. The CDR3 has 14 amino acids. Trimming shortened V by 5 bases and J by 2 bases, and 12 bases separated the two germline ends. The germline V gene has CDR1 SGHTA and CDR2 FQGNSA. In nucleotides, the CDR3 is TGTGCCAGCAGCCGAGACGGGTATCAAGAGACCCAGTACTTC. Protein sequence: CASSRDGYQETQYF.

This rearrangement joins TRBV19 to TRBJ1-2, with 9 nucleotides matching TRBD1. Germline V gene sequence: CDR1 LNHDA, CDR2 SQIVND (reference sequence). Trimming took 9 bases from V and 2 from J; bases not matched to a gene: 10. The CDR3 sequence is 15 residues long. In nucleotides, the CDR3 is TGTGCCAGCAACCCCTCTGGACAGGGGAACTATGGCTACACCTTC. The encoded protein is CASNPSGQGNYGYTF. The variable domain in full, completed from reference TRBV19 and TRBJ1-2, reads DGGITQSPKYLFRKEGQNVTLSCEQNLNHDAMYWYRQDPGQGLRLIYYSQIVNDFQKGDIAEGYSVSREKKESFPLTVTSAQKNPTAFYLCASNPSGQGNYGYTFGSGTRLTVV.